This record covers a single T cell receptor beta chain. The data were obtained in a study of T cell responses to AZD1222 COVID-19 vaccine. Sequenced by immunoSEQ multiplex PCR; TCRdb stores in-frame clones only, minus some. The sample has about 92,000 clones; roughly 88% are singletons. The germline V gene has CDR1 SNHLY and CDR2 FYNNEI. The CDR3 extends over 13 amino acids. The V end was cut by 4 bases, the J end by 1 base, with 6 bases between. Source: peripheral blood, taken on day 0 of AZD1222 vaccination. This clonotype was sampled from an adult in good health. This chain links TRBV2 with TRBJ2-3; D tentatively reads TRBD1 or TRBD2 (5 bases each). The DNA for the CDR3 is TGTGCCAGCAGTGTGGGGGGCACAGATACGCAGTATTTT. Translation: CASSVGGTDTQYF.